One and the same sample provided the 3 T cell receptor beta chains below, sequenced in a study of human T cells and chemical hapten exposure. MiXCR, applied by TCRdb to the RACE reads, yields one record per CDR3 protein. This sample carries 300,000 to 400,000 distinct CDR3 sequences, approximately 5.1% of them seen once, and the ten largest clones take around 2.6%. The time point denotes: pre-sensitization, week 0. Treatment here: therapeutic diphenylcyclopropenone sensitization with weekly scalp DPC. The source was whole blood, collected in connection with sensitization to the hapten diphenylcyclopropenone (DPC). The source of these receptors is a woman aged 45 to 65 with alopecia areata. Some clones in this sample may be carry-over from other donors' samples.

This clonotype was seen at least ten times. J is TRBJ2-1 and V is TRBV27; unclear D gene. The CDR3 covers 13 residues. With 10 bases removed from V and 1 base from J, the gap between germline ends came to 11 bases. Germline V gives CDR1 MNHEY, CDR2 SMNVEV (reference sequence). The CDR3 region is CATRPRSYNEQFF. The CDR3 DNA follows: TGTGCCACCCGCCCAAGATCCTACAATGAGCAGTTCTTC.

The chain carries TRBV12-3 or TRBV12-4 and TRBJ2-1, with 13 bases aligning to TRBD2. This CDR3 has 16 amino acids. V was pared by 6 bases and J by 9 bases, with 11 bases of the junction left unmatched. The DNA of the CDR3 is TGTGCCAGCAGGCCCACTAGCGGGAGGGGTTATAGTGAGCAGTTCTTC. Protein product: CASRPTSGRGYSEQFF.

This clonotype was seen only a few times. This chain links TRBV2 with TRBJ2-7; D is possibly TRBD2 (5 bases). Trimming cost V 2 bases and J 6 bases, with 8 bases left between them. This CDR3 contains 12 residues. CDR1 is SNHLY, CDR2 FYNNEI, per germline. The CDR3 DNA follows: TGTGCCAGCAGTGAACTAGCCGCCGAGCAGTACTTC. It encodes CASSELAAEQYF.